This T cell receptor (beta chain) derives from a study of PD-1 blockade in classical Hodgkin lymphoma. Study as a whole: Once every 2 weeks, patients received intravenous nivolumab at 3 mg/kg. Study-wide points: It was CD4+ TCR diversity, not CD8+, that rose significantly by C4D1. At baseline, newly diagnosed patients reportedly showed less TCR diversity than healthy donors.

No patient escaped relapse after autologous stem cell transplantation, and brentuximab vedotin exposure varied. When best responses were assessed, they were complete response, partial response or progressive disease. TCRdb's table, derived via immunoSEQ multiplex PCR, lists solely in-frame clones and lacks some. The table shows about 98,000 clones, with more than 90% occurring only once. CDR1 SGHDT and CDR2 YYEEEE come from the germline V gene. V lost 4 bases, J lost 4 bases, and 10 bases stayed unmatched. The CDR3 has 15 amino acids. As concerns this clone: The antigen remains unidentified.

This receptor was identified in a human donor with classical Hodgkin lymphoma. The chain has TRBV5-6 and TRBJ2-5, with TRBD2 matching 7 bases. Sequencing used peripheral blood mononuclear cells (PBMCs), obtained at baseline. The CDR3 DNA reads TGTGCCAGCAGCACAGACTTAGCGGGCTCAGAGACCCAGTACTTC. This translates into CASSTDLAGSETQYF.